The TCR beta chain described here comes from a study of blood T cell repertoires in COVID-19. Study-level information: Spain, Italy and the United States supplied samples that represented acute and convalescent COVID-19. T cells, B-cell-depleted T cells, or PBMCs supplied cDNA or gDNA.

V was clipped by 5 bases and J by 6 bases; unmatched bases: 9. The germline CDR1 and CDR2 sequences are SGHTA and FQGNSA. The CDR3 runs 15 residues. As originally analysed: Amplification from reference gene primers served as the basis for estimated nucleated cell counts. The method was immunoSEQ multiplex PCR; TCRdb's version includes in-frame clones alone and lacks a portion of them. V and J calls plus clone size are reproduced from that table; the DNA served to infer D and trimming. The sample records approximately 100,000 clones, less than 85% being singletons. The receptor's source is a man aged 70 or older with active or convalescent COVID-19. J is TRBJ2-7 and V is TRBV7-2, with 11 bases identical to TRBD2. The sequencing sample was made of peripheral blood. The CDR3 DNA reads TGTGCCAGCAGCCCCTCACTAGCGGGAGAGGTCGAGCAGTACTTC. Protein sequence: CASSPSLAGEVEQYF.